The rows below give T cell receptor beta chains drawn from one sample of a study of HIV-infected patients and healthy controls. TCRdb reprocessed the 5' RACE reads via MiXCR and lists one record per CDR3 protein. The table shows around 58,000 distinct CDR3 sequences, with roughly 19% occurring only once. The material sequenced was CD4+ T cells from blood. These receptors were taken from a human donor in good health. The CDR3 runs from the conserved cysteine through the conserved F or W. The D gene is left open where the match is weak. A clone size is listed for some rows: how often the clone was seen (once, few, many), or a class if it is expanded.

V,size,D,J,CDR3,DNA
TRBV12-3/TRBV12-4,many,TRBD1,TRBJ2-1,CASRRSLYVRQGHNEQFF,TGTGCCAGCAGGAGATCCCTTTACGTGAGACAGGGCCACAATGAGCAGTTCTTC
TRBV6-5,NA,NA,TRBJ2-5,CASSYSFKRSETQYF,TGTGCCAGCAGTTACTCGTTTAAGAGGTCGGAGACCCAGTACTTC
TRBV6-6,NA,NA,TRBJ2-7,CASSLRGEQYF,TGTGCCAGCAGTCTCCGAGGGGAGCAGTACTTC
TRBV6-5,NA,NA,TRBJ2-2,CASSYSGTGLTGELFF,TGTGCCAGCAGTTACTCTGGCACAGGATTGACCGGGGAGCTGTTTTTT
TRBV12-3/TRBV12-4,many,NA,TRBJ2-1,CASSLYRDTYNEQFF,TGTGCCAGCAGTTTATATCGGGACACCTACAATGAGCAGTTCTTC
TRBV4-2,many,TRBD1,TRBJ1-3,CASSQDAGTVSPSGNTIYF,TGTGCCAGCAGCCAAGATGCGGGGACAGTTTCTCCCTCTGGAAACACCATATATTTT
TRBV7-2,many,NA,TRBJ1-2,CASSGPGHRSNYGYTF,TGTGCCAGCAGCGGACCGGGACACCGATCTAACTATGGCTACACCTTC
TRBV29-1,NA,TRBD2,TRBJ2-1,CSVGTSGRGVIF,TGCAGCGTCGGGACTAGCGGGAGGGGTGTGATCTTC
TRBV29-1,NA,NA,TRBJ1-2,CSVDTGRERGGYTF,TGCAGCGTTGACACTGGCAGGGAGAGAGGAGGCTACACCTTC
TRBV24-1,many,TRBD2,TRBJ2-3,CATQAGGPVEDTQYF,TGTGCCACCCAAGCGGGAGGGCCCGTAGAAGATACGCAGTATTTT
TRBV19,NA,NA,TRBJ1-3,CASSTTTGSGGNTIYF,TGTGCCAGTAGTACAACGACCGGCTCGGGTGGAAACACCATATATTTT
TRBV20-1,NA,NA,TRBJ1-2,CSAPYRSDGYTF,TGCAGTGCTCCGTACAGGTCCGACGGCTACACCTTC
TRBV27,many,TRBD1,TRBJ1-5,CASSPTGGPQHF,TGTGCCAGCAGTCCCACAGGGGGGCCCCAGCATTTT
TRBV2,few,TRBD2,TRBJ2-1,CASIGGSHNEQFF,TGTGCCAGCATCGGCGGGAGCCATAACGAGCAGTTCTTC
TRBV6-5,many,NA,TRBJ1-1,CASSYDGRVEAFF,TGTGCCAGCAGTTATGACGGAAGGGTTGAAGCTTTCTTT
TRBV2,many,NA,TRBJ2-3,CASSGVAQTVRHTDTQYF,TGTGCCAGCAGTGGGGTGGCCCAGACCGTACGCCACACAGATACGCAGTATTTT
TRBV10-2,many,NA,TRBJ1-2,CASSEDLSRVYGYTF,TGCGCCAGCAGTGAGGACCTTTCGAGAGTCTATGGCTACACCTTC
TRBV10-3,many,NA,TRBJ1-1,CAISGPGARTFF,TGTGCCATCAGTGGCCCGGGCGCGAGGACTTTCTTT
TRBV20-1,many,NA,TRBJ2-3,CSARDLHTQDTQYF,TGCAGTGCTAGAGATCTTCACACGCAAGATACGCAGTATTTT
TRBV29-1,NA,NA,TRBJ2-3,CSVSAGQQGTDTQYF,TGCAGCGTTTCGGCGGGCCAACAGGGCACAGATACGCAGTATTTT
TRBV2,NA,NA,TRBJ2-2,CASSETGELFF,TGTGCCAGCAGTGAGACCGGGGAGCTGTTTTTT
TRBV19,NA,TRBD1,TRBJ1-5,CASSIRQGRQPQHF,TGTGCCAGTAGTATTCGACAGGGGCGTCAGCCCCAGCATTTT
TRBV20-1,many,NA,TRBJ2-7,CSAGTQSMGEQYF,TGCAGTGCTGGGACCCAAAGCATGGGCGAGCAGTACTTC
TRBV5-4,NA,TRBD2,TRBJ2-2,CASSLSGTSVSGELFF,TGTGCCAGCAGCTTGTCCGGGACTAGCGTCTCCGGGGAGCTGTTTTTT
TRBV12-3/TRBV12-4,many,TRBD2,TRBJ2-1,CASSARTSGSGQFF,TGTGCCAGCAGTGCGCGGACTAGCGGGAGCGGGCAGTTCTTC
TRBV20-1,many,TRBD2,TRBJ2-7,CSATLPGLAYEQYF,TGCAGTGCTACGCTCCCGGGACTAGCCTACGAGCAGTACTTC
TRBV18,many,NA,TRBJ1-1,CASSPGGVPEAFF,TGTGCCAGCTCACCAGGTGGGGTGCCTGAAGCTTTCTTT
TRBV12-3/TRBV12-4,NA,TRBD2,TRBJ2-6,CASSGLAGFSGANVLTF,TGTGCCAGCAGCGGACTAGCGGGTTTTTCTGGGGCCAACGTCCTGACTTTC
TRBV20-1,many,NA,TRBJ1-1,CSAPYPGREAFF,TGCAGTGCTCCTTATCCGGGCCGGGAAGCTTTCTTT
TRBV10-3,many,NA,TRBJ1-5,CAISEDTYNQPQHF,TGTGCCATCAGTGAGGACACTTACAATCAGCCCCAGCATTTT
TRBV28,NA,NA,TRBJ2-5,CASSSGVVETQYF,TGTGCCAGCAGTTCAGGGGTGGTAGAGACCCAGTACTTC
TRBV6-1,NA,TRBD2,TRBJ2-2,CASSLLAGTNTGELFF,TGTGCCAGCAGTCTACTAGCGGGAACGAACACCGGGGAGCTGTTTTTT